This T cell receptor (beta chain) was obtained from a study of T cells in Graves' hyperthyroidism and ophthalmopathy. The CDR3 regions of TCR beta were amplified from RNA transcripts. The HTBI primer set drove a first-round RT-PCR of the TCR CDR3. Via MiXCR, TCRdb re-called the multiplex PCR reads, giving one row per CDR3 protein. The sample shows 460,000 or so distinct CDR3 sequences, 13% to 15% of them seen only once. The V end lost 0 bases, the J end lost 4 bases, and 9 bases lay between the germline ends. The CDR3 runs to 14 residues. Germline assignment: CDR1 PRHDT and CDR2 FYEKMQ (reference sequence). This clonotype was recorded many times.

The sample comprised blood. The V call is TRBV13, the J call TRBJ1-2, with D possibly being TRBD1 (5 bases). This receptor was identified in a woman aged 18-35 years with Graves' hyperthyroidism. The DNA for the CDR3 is TGTGCCAGCAGCTTAGGACAGGAGTTCTATGGCTACACCTTC. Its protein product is CASSLGQEFYGYTF.